The sequence of this TCR beta chain was determined in a study of blood T cell repertoires in COVID-19 (TCRdb year 2020). With respect to the entire study: The collaborator samples originated in the United States, Italy and Spain and spanned the acute and convalescent phases of COVID-19. Sample metadata almost always included a de-identified subject ID, COVID-19 status, age in years and sex. A freely available public database, intended as a resource for researchers studying the immune response to SARS-CoV-2, is where the repertoires were released. Deeply sampled blood TCRbeta repertoires from subjects exposed to, actively infected with, or recovered from COVID-19 were included in the dataset. Samples were obtained from the ongoing ImmuneRACE study (first 160 participants) and from about 1,300 subjects provided by 6 global collaborators. The prospective study material was composed of cDNA or gDNA derived from T cells, B-cell-depleted T cells, or PBMCs. HLA class I and class II types, where available, came from metadata supplied by the sample provider rather than from assay-based typing.

TCRbeta CDR3 regions were amplified from genomic DNA by means of the immunoSEQ Assay, a bias-controlled multiplex PCR. Per the source publication's procedure: The number of nucleated cells in each sample was estimated by amplification of reference gene primers within the assay. To quantify the absolute abundance of each unique TCRbeta CDR3 rearrangement, sequence reads were collapsed and filtered. For each sample, productive Simpson clonality was calculated as the square root of Simpson's diversity index across productive rearrangements. TCRdb retrieved this table from immuneACCESS and kept in-frame rearrangements only. Not all clones are present; in checked studies, unresolved V genes account for under half, and no reason is known for the remainder. For V, J and clone size, that table is used; D and trimming come from the DNA. Here the sample has 40,000 to 55,000 clones; 70% to 90% occur a single time. The ten top clones hold over 8.5% of the sample.

What the authors observed across the whole study: Clinical and demographic metadata were provided uncurated, with the amount varying by source and participant.

CDR1 and CDR2 are read off the germline V gene as SNHLY and FYNNEI. Cut back by 10 bases and 0 bases, the V and J ends lie 19 bases apart. The CDR3 contains 16 residues, cysteine and phenylalanine counted. The retained sequence is limited to the CDR3, 48 bases, with the frame set at the first base. To note about this clone: Its antigen remains undetermined. No base qualities exist here, and no much larger clone lies one base off it.

Collaborating institutions collected whole blood in K2EDTA tubes following their own protocols. For TCRbeta analysis, collaborators shipped samples in one of three forms: frozen whole blood, isolated PBMCs, or DNA extracted from either of those sample types. The V and J genes are TRBV2 and TRBJ1-3; a tentative D call is TRBD1 (6 bases match). Sequencing used peripheral blood. This clonotype was obtained from a man aged 45-65 years with active COVID-19. The encoded CDR3 is CATRQVRSFSGNTIYF. Here is the DNA: TGTGCCACCCGACAGGTCCGTTCCTTCTCTGGAAACACCATATATTTT. The CDR3 plus the reference TRBV2 and TRBJ1-3 genes for the other parts give the full variable domain: EPEVTQTPSHQVTQMGQEVILRCVPISNHLYFYWYRQILGQKVEFLVSFYNNEISEKSEIFDDQFSVERPDGSNFTLKIRSTKLEDSAMYFCATRQVRSFSGNTIYFGEGSWLTVV.